This T cell receptor (beta chain) was captured by sequencing in a study of monozygotic twins with inflammatory bowel disease. Points from the study as a whole: IBD patients displayed reduced TCRbeta diversity (inverse Simpson) when set against healthy co-twins. Researchers report that IBD patients shared fewer clonotypes with others than healthy twins, especially amid disease activity.

In the case of this clonotype: What it binds is not known.

Germline V gene sequence: CDR1 MNHEY, CDR2 SVGEGT. CDR3 size: 13 residues. Both the TCRalpha cDNA and the TCRbeta cDNA were taken through two nested PCRs, lasting roughly 16 and 10 cycles. From its re-call of the 5' RACE reads, TCRdb lists each CDR3 protein once, without DNA. The table lists approximately 330,000 distinct CDR3 sequences, with around 2% in the top ten. This chain connects TRBV6-2 or TRBV6-3 to TRBJ1-3; TCRdb lists TRBD1, though no DNA is available to test this call. The sequence came from a human donor with ulcerative colitis or Crohn's disease, or a healthy co-twin of an affected twin (not recorded which). Sequencing used blood. CDR3 region: CASSWTTGNTIYF.